The 17 T cell receptor beta chains below all came from one sample that was sequenced in a study of read filtering for tumor transcriptome and immune sequencing. The library was built from about 400 ng RNA with molecular barcoded adaptors for alpha/delta and beta/gamma chains. From the reads, TCRdb called clonotypes with MiXCR, one entry per CDR3 protein. In the table there are about 40,000 distinct CDR3 sequences, about 12% of which are singletons. Sequences were obtained from a population of CD138-negative cells sorted from bone marrow. These receptors all come from a donor aged 40 or older with multiple myeloma.

The sample holds a few counts of this clonotype. A read error may explain this, as a much larger clone is one base away. This chain links TRBV5-1 with TRBJ2-7, with TRBD1 matching 7 bases. This CDR3 has 13 residues. Per the germline V gene, CDR1 is SGHRS and CDR2 is YFSETQ. CDR3 nucleotides: TGCTCCAGCAGCTCTACAGGGGAAGGCGAGCAGTACTTC. It codes for CSSSSTGEGEQYF.

This clonotype was picked up many times. The chain couples TRBV7-2 to TRBJ2-5; TRBD2 aligns across 9 bases. Germline CDR1 and CDR2: SGHTA and FQGNSA. V trimming: 3 bases; J trimming: 3 bases; junction bases outside the gene matches: 2. This CDR3 contains 14 residues. The CDR3 loop reads CASSFVAGEETQYF. In nucleotides, the CDR3 is TGTGCCAGCAGCTTCGTAGCGGGGGAAGAGACCCAGTACTTC. Drawing the rest from reference TRBV7-2 and TRBJ2-5, the complete variable domain is GAGVSQSPSNKVTEKGKDVELRCDPISGHTALYWYRQSLGQGLEFLIYFQGNSAPDKSGLPSDRFSAERTGGSVSTLTIQRTQQEDSAVYLCASSFVAGEETQYFGPGTRLLVL.

This clonotype was seen ten or more times. This CDR3 is CASSPDSSGANVLTF. For the CDR3, the DNA is TGTGCCAGCAGTCCGGACAGCTCTGGGGCCAACGTCCTGACTTTC. The chain has TRBV28 and TRBJ2-6; a possible D gene is TRBD1 (6 bases). CDR1 is MDHEN, CDR2 SYDVKM, per germline. This CDR3 is 15 amino acids long. Trimming pared 5 bases from V and 0 bases from J, leaving 8 bases between. The entire variable domain, with the rest obtained from reference TRBV28 and TRBJ2-6, is as follows: DVKVTQSSRYLVKRTGEKVFLECVQDMDHENMFWYRQDPGLGLRLIYFSYDVKMKEKGDIPEGYSVSREKKERFSLILESASTNQTSMYLCASSPDSSGANVLTFGAGSRLTVL.

This clonotype came up a few times. The V call is TRBV4-1, the J call TRBJ2-2; D possibly corresponds to TRBD2 (7 bases). Germline-derived CDR1 and CDR2 are MGHRA and YSYEKL. This CDR3 has 19 residues. With 2 bases removed from V and 0 bases from J, the gap between germline ends came to 19 bases. The CDR3 spells CASSQPPGGHPPNTGELFF. Written as DNA, the CDR3 is TGCGCCAGCAGCCAACCCCCGGGGGGACACCCACCGAACACCGGGGAGCTGTTTTTT.

This clonotype was seen many times. The CDR3, as DNA: TGTGCCAGCAGCTTAGGGATAGCGGGGGACAATGAGCAGTTCTTC. Translation: CASSLGIAGDNEQFF. The genes are TRBV13 and TRBJ2-1, with 9 bases that match TRBD2. The length of the CDR3 is 15 residues. CDR1 and CDR2 from the germline V gene are PRHDT and FYEKMQ (reference sequence). The junction had 2 bases not matched to a gene; V was cut back by 0 bases and J by 5 bases.

This clonotype was seen at least ten times. This chain uses TRBV6-1 with TRBJ1-1, with D unresolved. Trimming stripped 0 bases from V and 1 base from J, with 6 bases between. CDR3 length: 14 residues. Germline V lookup: CDR1 MNHNS, CDR2 SASEGT. CDR3 residues: CASSEARQNTEAFF. The CDR3 DNA reads as TGTGCCAGCAGTGAAGCGAGGCAGAACACTGAAGCTTTCTTT.

This clonotype was recorded many times. V usage is TRBV2 and J usage is TRBJ2-3; 7 bases are shared with TRBD2. J was trimmed by 2 bases and V by 7 bases; bases with no gene match: 6. Germline V gene data show CDR1 as SNHLY and CDR2 as FYNNEI. The CDR3 is 14 amino acids. In DNA form, the CDR3 reads TGTGCCAGCACCCTAGCGGAGAACACAGATACGCAGTATTTT. Translating it yields CASTLAENTDTQYF.

A few counts support this clonotype. This sequence may be a read error, since a much larger clone differs from it by one base. As DNA, the CDR3 is TGCGCCAGCAGCTTGACAGCCTACACCGGGGAGCCGTTTTTT. This gives the protein CASSLTAYTGEPFF. The chain combines TRBV5-1 with TRBJ2-2; tentative D call: TRBD2 (5 bases). The V gene's germline CDR1 is SGHRS and CDR2 YFSETQ. The CDR3 consists of 14 residues.

This clonotype was counted ten times or more. V gene TRBV24-1 combines with J gene TRBJ2-1; possibly TRBD2 for D (5 bases). This CDR3 spans 13 amino acids. V was shortened by 5 bases and J by 5 bases, with 9 bases between the two germline ends. Germline CDR1 reads KGHDR; CDR2 reads SFDVKD. CDR3 coding DNA: TGTGCCACCAGTGGACGGGGAGACAATGAGCAGTTCTTC. Amino acid sequence: CATSGRGDNEQFF.

This clonotype was detected ten times or more. The gene calls are TRBV6-6 and TRBJ2-5; TRBD1 matches at 9 bases. The CDR3 runs 14 residues. V lost 5 bases to trimming and J lost 5 bases; unmatched junction nucleotides: 6. Germline assignment: CDR1 MNHNY and CDR2 SVGAGI (reference sequence). CDR3 sequence: CASSPGTGSETQYF. The DNA for the CDR3 is TGTGCCAGCAGTCCCGGGACAGGGTCCGAGACCCAGTACTTC.

Only a few counts were recorded for this clonotype. The chain uses TRBV6-6 and TRBJ2-3; 8 positions match TRBD1. Germline V lookup: CDR1 MNHNY, CDR2 SVGAGI (reference sequence). J gave up 7 bases and V 0 bases, and 6 bases lay outside the gene matches. The CDR3 consists of 15 residues. The CDR3 bases are TGTGCCAGCAGTTACTCGATCAGGGGGCTAAATACGCAGTATTTT. Its protein product is CASSYSIRGLNTQYF.

This clonotype was observed at least ten times. CDR3 sequence (DNA): TGTGCCAGCTCACCACCCGAGAACACCGGGGAGCTGTTTTTT. Translating it yields CASSPPENTGELFF. The V gene is TRBV18, the J gene TRBJ2-2; no definite D call. Between the trimmed V and J ends, which lost 0 bases and 1 base, there was a span of 3 bases. The CDR3 runs 14 residues. Germline V gene data show CDR1 as KGHSH and CDR2 as LQKENI.

For this clonotype: One base away lies a much larger clone, so this may be a sequencing read error. The J gene is TRBJ2-2, the V gene TRBV5-1, with 9 nucleotides matching TRBD1. Looked up from germline, CDR1 is SGHRS and CDR2 is YFSETQ. There are 16 residues in the CDR3. CDR3 nucleotides: TGCGCCAGCAGCCCCTCCGGGACAGGGAACACCGGGGAGCTGCTTTTT. This encodes CASSPSGTGNTGELLF.

This clonotype has a count of ten or more. The chain carries TRBV10-3 and TRBJ2-3; D gene uncertain. This CDR3 has 17 residues. Germline V CDR1 and CDR2: ENHRY, SYGVKD. Trimming cost V 3 bases and J 2 bases, with 18 bases left between them. The CDR3: CAISDSRISTTTDTQYF. CDR3 nucleotides: TGTGCCATCAGTGACTCTAGGATTTCCACCACCACAGATACGCAGTATTTT.

This clonotype appeared many times. The chain has TRBV2 and TRBJ2-3; 9 bases match TRBD2. Germline trimming cut 10 bases from V and 5 bases from J; bases unmatched to any gene: 13. CDR1 and CDR2 (germline): SNHLY, FYNNEI. The CDR3 extends over 15 amino acids. CDR3 coding DNA: TGTGCCACCGACACAGCGGGGGGCACGGGAGATACGCAGTATTTT. Translation gives CATDTAGGTGDTQYF.

There are many counts of this clonotype. V and J are TRBV19 and TRBJ1-1, with 8 nucleotides matching TRBD1. This CDR3 has 15 amino acids. V gave up 5 bases and J gave up 5 bases; unmatched junction bases: 10. Germline V gene data show CDR1 as LNHDA and CDR2 as SQIVND (reference sequence). The CDR3 loop reads CASSSKQGARTEAFF. In DNA form, the CDR3 reads TGTGCCAGTAGTTCAAAGCAGGGGGCGCGTACTGAAGCTTTCTTT.

The table lists this clonotype with many counts. This rearrangement joins TRBV6-1 to TRBJ2-5, with D perhaps TRBD1 (6 bases). V was trimmed by 8 bases and J by 2 bases, leaving 15 bases between them. Germline V CDR1 and CDR2: MNHNS, SASEGT. The CDR3 runs 14 residues. The DNA of the CDR3 is TGTGCCAGCTTTCCTAGGGGGTGGCAAGAGACCCAGTACTTC. This encodes CASFPRGWQETQYF.